What follows describes a single T cell receptor (beta chain). Data came from immunoSEQ multiplex PCR; TCRdb stores just in-frame clones and leaves some out. The table lists fewer than 130,000 clones, 90% to 95% of them singletons. This sample is part of a study of T cell changes during pregnancy in multiple sclerosis. From germline, CDR1 is SNHLY and CDR2 FYNNEI. CDR3 length: 11 residues. Trimming shortened V by 8 bases and J by 2 bases, and 3 bases separated the two germline ends. Sequences were derived from peripheral blood, sampled after pregnancy. This chain links TRBV2 with TRBJ2-2; D unclear. The sequence came from a female donor with multiple sclerosis, enrolled in a pregnancy study. CDR3 loop: CASLNTGELFF. In DNA form, the CDR3 reads TGTGCCAGCCTCAACACCGGGGAGCTGTTTTTT.